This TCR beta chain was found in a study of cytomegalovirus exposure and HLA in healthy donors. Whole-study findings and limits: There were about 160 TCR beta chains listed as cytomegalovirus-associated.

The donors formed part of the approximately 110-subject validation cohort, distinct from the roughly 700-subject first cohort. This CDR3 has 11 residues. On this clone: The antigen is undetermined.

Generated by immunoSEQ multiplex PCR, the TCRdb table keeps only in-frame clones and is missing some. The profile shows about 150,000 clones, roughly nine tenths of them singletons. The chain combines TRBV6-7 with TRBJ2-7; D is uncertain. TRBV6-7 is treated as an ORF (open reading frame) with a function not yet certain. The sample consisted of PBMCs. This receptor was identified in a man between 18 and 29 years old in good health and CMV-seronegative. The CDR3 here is CASSERPSPSV. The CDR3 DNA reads TGTGCCAGCAGTGAACGCCCATCACCCAGCGTC.